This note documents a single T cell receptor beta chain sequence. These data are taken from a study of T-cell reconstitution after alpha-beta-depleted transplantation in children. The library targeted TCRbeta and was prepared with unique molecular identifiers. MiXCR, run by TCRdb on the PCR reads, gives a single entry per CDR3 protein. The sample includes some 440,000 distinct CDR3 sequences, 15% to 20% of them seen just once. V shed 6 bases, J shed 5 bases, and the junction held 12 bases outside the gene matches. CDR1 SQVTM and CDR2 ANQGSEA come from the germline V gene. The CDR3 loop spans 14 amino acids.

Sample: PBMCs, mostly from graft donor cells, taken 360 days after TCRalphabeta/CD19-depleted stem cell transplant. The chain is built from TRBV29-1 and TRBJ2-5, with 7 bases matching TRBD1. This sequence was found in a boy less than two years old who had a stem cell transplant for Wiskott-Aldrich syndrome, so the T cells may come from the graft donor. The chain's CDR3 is CSVETVIRGETQYF. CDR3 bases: TGCAGCGTGGAGACAGTTATCAGGGGGGAGACCCAGTACTTC. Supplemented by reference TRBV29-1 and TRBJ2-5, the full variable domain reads SAVISQKPSRDICQRGTSLTIQCQVDSQVTMMFWYRQQPGQSLTLIATANQGSEATYESGFVIDKFPISRPNLTFSTLTVSNMSPEDSSIYLCSVETVIRGETQYFGPGTRLLVL.